What follows are 23 T cell receptor beta chains derived from one specimen sequenced in a study of Graves' ophthalmopathy and Graves' hyperthyroidism. Amplifying from RNA transcripts, the study obtained TCR beta CDR3 regions. The first-round RT-PCR employed HTBI primers together with the Qiagen OneStep RT-PCR kit. A multiplex PCR was then performed as the second round. TCRdb re-called the multiplex PCR reads through MiXCR, storing one row per CDR3 protein. The repertoire holds about 660,000 distinct CDR3 sequences, 35% to 50% seen once, with over 2.5% in the top ten. The sequenced material came from peripheral blood. These receptor sequences come from an adult man with Graves' ophthalmopathy.

V is TRBV11-2 and J is TRBJ2-2; 10 bases align to TRBD1. The CDR3 contains 17 residues. The J segment lost 6 bases and the V segment lost 5 bases, leaving 12 bases of the junction unmatched. The germline V gene encodes CDR1 SGHAT and CDR2 FQNNGV. CDR3 in amino acids: CASSPLRRDRGAGELFF. The CDR3 bases are TGTGCCAGCAGCCCCCTTCGTAGGGACAGGGGTGCCGGGGAGCTGTTTTTT.

V gene TRBV27 combines with J gene TRBJ2-7; D might be TRBD1 (7 bases). Trimming removed 6 bases from V and 3 bases from J, with 15 bases in between. This CDR3 has 14 amino acids. Looked up from germline, CDR1 is MNHEY and CDR2 is SMNVEV (reference sequence). CDR3 coding DNA: TGTGCCAGCAGCGTTAGCAGGGGGGACTACGAGCAGTACTTC. This sequence encodes CASSVSRGDYEQYF.

This clonotype was seen a single time. The chain has TRBV19 and TRBJ1-2; D is undetermined. The V end was cut by 8 bases, the J end by 7 bases, with 20 bases between. This CDR3 is built from 14 residues. Germline lookup yields CDR1 LNHDA and CDR2 SQIVND (reference sequence). CDR3 coding DNA: TGTGCCAGTCATTGGCGGGAGATAAAGGCTGGCTACACCTTC. The encoded protein is CASHWREIKAGYTF.

In its sample, this clonotype was seen once. This chain uses TRBV19 with TRBJ1-2; D remains ambiguous. Trimming left V 5 bases short and J 6 bases short, with 13 bases between. The CDR3 sequence is 13 residues long. Germline V gene lookup returns CDR1 LNHDA and CDR2 SQIVND (reference sequence). CDR3 nucleotides: TGTGCCAGTAGTCCGCGCCCCGTAGATGGCTACACCTTC. Encoded protein: CASSPRPVDGYTF.

With regard to this clonotype: A read error may account for a junction end that differs from germline. This chain uses TRBV19 with TRBJ1-1; D gene unclear. The CDR3 is 11 amino acids. CDR1 and CDR2 (germline): LNHDA, SQIVND (reference sequence). CDR3 sequence: CASTSPGMASF. The CDR3 DNA reads TGCGCCAGTACCTCGCCTGGAATGGCTTCCTTT.

The sample holds many counts of this clonotype. The chain is built from TRBV20-1 and TRBJ2-5; 8 nucleotides match TRBD1. After removal of 5 bases from V and 5 bases from J, the junction contained 10 bases not matched to a gene. Germline V gives CDR1 DFQATT, CDR2 SNEGSKA (reference sequence). The CDR3 is 14 amino acids. This chain's CDR3 is CSAAGGELRETQYF. The DNA for the CDR3 is TGCAGTGCTGCAGGGGGCGAATTGAGGGAGACCCAGTACTTC.

This chain links TRBV15 with TRBJ2-6; D perhaps matches TRBD2 (6 bases). Looked up from germline, CDR1 is LNHNV and CDR2 is YYDKDF (reference sequence). The ends were cut back, 1 base at V and 4 bases at J, with 8 bases in the middle. There are 15 residues in the CDR3. CDR3 loop: CATSRGGDGANVLTF. The CDR3 coding sequence is TGTGCCACCAGCAGAGGGGGGGACGGGGCCAACGTCCTGACTTTC.

The V gene is TRBV20-1, the J gene TRBJ2-2; 10 bases match TRBD1. The CDR3 covers 16 residues. From germline, CDR1 is DFQATT and CDR2 SNEGSKA (reference sequence). V dropped 0 bases and J dropped 6; count of bases not matched to a gene: 7. The CDR3 DNA reads as TGCAGTGCTAGAGATCAGGGGACAGGGGAGGCCGGGGAGCTGTTTTTT. Encoded protein: CSARDQGTGEAGELFF.

This clonotype was seen at least ten times. This chain connects TRBV10-3 to TRBJ2-7; tentative D call: TRBD1 (8 bases). CDR3 length: 15 amino acids. Trimming left V 10 bases short and J 9 bases short, with 28 bases between. CDR1 is ENHRY, CDR2 SYGVKD, per germline. CDR3 residues: CASSPWTGRGQGQYF. CDR3 sequence (DNA): TGTGCCAGCAGCCCCTGGACAGGGCGGGGGCAAGGGCAGTACTTC.

This clonotype has a handful of counts. This chain links TRBV7-7 with TRBJ2-5; 7 nucleotides align to TRBD1. The V gene end was trimmed by 10 bases and the J gene end by 4 bases; junction bases not matched to a gene: 9. The CDR3 is 13 amino acids. Germline CDR1 SSHAT, CDR2 FNYEAQ (reference sequence). This CDR3 reads CATSWTGAETQYF. Written as DNA, the CDR3 is TGTGCCACCAGTTGGACAGGAGCAGAGACCCAGTACTTC.

This clonotype was detected many times. The chain joins TRBV5-1 to TRBJ1-2; D unclear. The V and J ends lost 5 bases and 2 bases respectively, with 7 bases between them. The CDR3 is 12 amino acids. Per germline, CDR1 SGHRS and CDR2 YFSETQ. The CDR3 DNA reads TGCGCCAGCAGGGGAAGCAACTATGGCTACACCTTC. Amino acids: CASRGSNYGYTF.

This clonotype was observed at least ten times. This sequence joins TRBV7-8 and TRBJ2-7, with D perhaps TRBD1 (7 bases). V shed 0 bases and J shed 3 bases, with 12 bases lying between them. Germline V gives CDR1 SGHVS, CDR2 FQNEAQ. This CDR3 region has 15 residues. The CDR3, as DNA: TGTGCCAGCAGCTTAGCGGAGGGGGCGATCTACGAGCAGTACTTC. Translated: CASSLAEGAIYEQYF.

A few counts support this clonotype. The chain is built from TRBV6-6 and TRBJ1-2; 8 bases map to TRBD1. V shed 6 bases and J 7 bases; nucleotides not matched to a gene: 16. CDR1 MNHNY and CDR2 SVGAGI come from the germline V gene (reference sequence). This CDR3 region has 16 residues. The CDR3: CASSYQDRETYGGYTF. In DNA, the CDR3 is TGTGCCAGCAGCTATCAGGACAGGGAGACGTACGGTGGCTACACCTTC.

This clonotype was seen ten or more times. The J gene is TRBJ2-7, the V gene TRBV5-1; TRBD1 might be the D (6 bases). Trimming stripped 0 bases from V and 4 bases from J, with 11 bases between. The germline V gene has CDR1 SGHRS and CDR2 YFSETQ. The CDR3 loop spans 14 amino acids. The CDR3 sequence is CASSLGTANYEQYF. CDR3 in DNA: TGCGCCAGCAGCTTGGGGACAGCGAATTACGAGCAGTACTTC.

There are a few counts of this clonotype. The V and J genes are TRBV11-2 and TRBJ2-7; the D is unclear. This CDR3 is 12 amino acids long. Trimming took off 5 bases at V and 6 bases at J, with 11 bases between the two ends. Germline values: CDR1 SGHAT, CDR2 FQNNGV. The CDR3 protein is CASSRAGLEQYF. The CDR3 coding sequence is TGTGCCAGCAGCCGGGCCGGGCTCGAGCAGTACTTC.

This clonotype occurred many times. V is TRBV20-1 and J is TRBJ1-4, with TRBD1 matching 10 bases. In germline, CDR1 is DFQATT, CDR2 SNEGSKA (reference sequence). The CDR3 has 13 residues. The CDR3 region has the DNA TGCAGCGGAATCGGGACAGGGGATGAAAAACTGTTTTTT. Translated: CSGIGTGDEKLFF.

This clonotype was counted between two and nine times. The chain has TRBV9 and TRBJ2-5; 7 positions match TRBD2. The CDR3 is 14 residues long. Germline CDR1 is SGDLS and CDR2 is YYNGEE. The V segment lost 10 bases and the J segment 1 base; nucleotides outside the gene matches: 10. The CDR3 bases are TGTGCCTGTGATCCTAGCGGTGCCCAAGAGACCCAGTACTTC. Its translation is CACDPSGAQETQYF.

The chain carries TRBV7-2 and TRBJ1-2; maybe TRBD1 (5 bases). The CDR3 loop spans 12 amino acids. Looked up from germline, CDR1 is SGHTA and CDR2 is FQGNSA. Trimming shortened V by 6 bases and J by 10 bases, and 15 bases separated the two germline ends. The CDR3 is CASRLLGLSYTF. DNA for the CDR3: TGTGCCAGCAGGCTTCTGGGGCTGTCCTACACCTTC.

The chain carries TRBV25-1 and TRBJ2-3, with D tentatively TRBD1 (5 bases). Germline CDR1 is MGHDK and CDR2 is SYGVNS. This CDR3 spans 17 amino acids. Trimming removed 4 bases at V and 3 bases at J, with 20 bases between. The CDR3 nucleotides are TGTGCCAGCAGTGGATCAAGGACACTCTTGGGGACAGATACGCAGTATTTT. Protein sequence: CASSGSRTLLGTDTQYF.

About this clonotype: One base away lies a much larger clone, so this may be a sequencing read error. The V gene is TRBV9, the J gene TRBJ1-1; D not resolved. Germline V gene data show CDR1 as SGDLS and CDR2 as YYNGEE. The CDR3 totals 15 residues. CDR3 residues: CAGSVGSTRINQAFF. The CDR3 DNA is TGTGCCGGCAGCGTAGGGTCTACACGGATCAACCAAGCTTTCTTT.

About this clonotype: Lacking the conserved final phenylalanine or tryptophan, this CDR3 likely reflects a read error. This chain uses TRBV4-2 with TRBJ1-5, with D hard to call. This CDR3 has 14 amino acids. The V end was cut by 0 bases, the J end by 4 bases, with 7 bases between. Germline V gene data show CDR1 as LGHNA and CDR2 as YNFKEQ. The chain's CDR3 is CASSQDFGNQPQHS. CDR3 DNA: TGTGCCAGCAGCCAAGATTTCGGGAATCAGCCCCAGCATTCT.

V usage is TRBV7-2 and J usage is TRBJ1-5; D call uncertain. In germline, CDR1 is SGHTA, CDR2 FQGNSA. The V end was cut by 5 bases, the J end by 11 bases, with 16 bases between. CDR3 length equals 13 residues. CDR3: CASSPSGVETQHF. In nucleotides, the CDR3 is TGTGCCAGCAGCCCTAGCGGGGTAGAGACCCAGCATTTT.

This clonotype was detected many times. The gene calls are TRBV7-8 and TRBJ2-5; a weak D match, TRBD1 (6 bases). This CDR3 comprises 14 residues. V was trimmed by 6 bases and J by 2 bases, leaving 13 bases between them. CDR1 is SGHVS and CDR2 is FQNEAQ in the germline V gene. This CDR3 reads CASSRRTAQETQYF. CDR3 coding DNA: TGTGCCAGCAGTCGCCGGACAGCACAAGAGACCCAGTACTTC.